The 15 T cell receptor beta chains below come from one sample, sequenced in a study of T-cell reconstitution after alpha-beta-depleted transplantation in children. A library of TCRbeta sequences, prepared with unique molecular identifiers, was generated. Using its own MiXCR run on the PCR reads, TCRdb lists one record per CDR3 protein. The table has roughly 180,000 distinct CDR3 sequences, about 15% seen once. The specimen comprised PBMCs from the stem cell graft donor, sampled from the stem cell graft. The receptor set was obtained from a human donor who donated a stem cell graft to a child with acute lymphoblastic leukemia.

This clonotype was observed many times. The chain combines TRBV12-3 or TRBV12-4 with TRBJ1-2; D possibly corresponds to TRBD1 (5 bases). This CDR3 comprises 12 residues. V was clipped by 6 bases and J by 8 bases, with 13 bases between them. The DNA of the CDR3 is TGTGCCAGCAGCCGAGGGACTGGGGGCTACACCTTC. Its protein product is CASSRGTGGYTF.

The chain uses TRBV7-9 and TRBJ2-1; D uncertain. V dropped 5 bases and J dropped 5 bases, with 16 bases sitting between them. This CDR3 comprises 15 residues. In germline, CDR1 is SEHNR, CDR2 FQNEAQ (reference sequence). CDR3 bases: TGTGCCAGCAGCCCAGTCGGCTCAAGCCACAATGAGCAGTTCTTC. Its protein product is CASSPVGSSHNEQFF. Together with reference TRBV7-9 and TRBJ2-1, the CDR3 gives the full variable domain: DTGVSQNPRHKITKRGQNVTFRCDPISEHNRLYWYRQTLGQGPEFLTYFQNEAQLEKSRLLSDRFSAERPKGSFSTLEIQRTEQGDSAMYLCASSPVGSSHNEQFFGPGTRLTVL.

This clonotype was recorded at least ten times. V is TRBV12-3 or TRBV12-4 and J is TRBJ2-5, with 9 bases aligning to TRBD2. V lost 6 bases to trimming and J lost 2 bases; unmatched junction nucleotides: 7. The CDR3 covers 15 residues. The CDR3, as DNA: TGTGCCAGCAGCGCGAGCGGGAGGCCACAAGAGACCCAGTACTTC. It specifies CASSASGRPQETQYF.

This chain joins TRBV6-6 and TRBJ2-7; D ambiguous. The length of the CDR3 is 12 residues. Germline V gene sequence: CDR1 MNHNY, CDR2 SVGAGI (reference sequence). V lost 8 bases, J lost 6 bases, and 14 bases lay in between. The CDR3 DNA reads TGTGCCAGCGGGGAACGTTTTCGCGAGCAGTACTTC. This translates into CASGERFREQYF.

This clonotype came up a few times. V is TRBV7-2 and J is TRBJ2-7, with 16 bases that match TRBD2. CDR3 length: 19 residues. CDR1 and CDR2 (germline): SGHTA, FQGNSA. V gave up 4 bases and J gave up 7 bases; unmatched junction bases: 16. CDR3 bases: TGTGCCAGCAGCTGGTCCGGGACTAGCGGGAGGGCCCCTGCAGTGGAGCAGTACTTC. It translates to CASSWSGTSGRAPAVEQYF. The entire variable domain, with the rest obtained from reference TRBV7-2 and TRBJ2-7, is as follows: GAGVSQSPSNKVTEKGKDVELRCDPISGHTALYWYRQSLGQGLEFLIYFQGNSAPDKSGLPSDRFSAERTGGSVSTLTIQRTQQEDSAVYLCASSWSGTSGRAPAVEQYFGPGTRLTVT.

In its sample, this clonotype was seen many times. This CDR3 is CASSFYLGLADTQYF. In nucleotides, the CDR3 is TGTGCCAGCAGTTTTTATCTGGGGTTGGCAGATACGCAGTATTTT. The gene calls are TRBV12-3 or TRBV12-4 and TRBJ2-3; D not certain. CDR3 length: 15 amino acids. Trimming shortened V by 3 bases and J by 4 bases, and 14 bases separated the two germline ends.

The table lists this clonotype with many counts. The J gene is TRBJ2-1, the V gene TRBV9, with 9 bases fitting TRBD2. The V gene end was trimmed by 4 bases and the J gene end by 5 bases; junction bases not matched to a gene: 13. Germline V gene lookup returns CDR1 SGDLS and CDR2 YYNGEE. This CDR3 contains 17 residues. The CDR3 sequence is CASSSDFSGSGDNEQFF. CDR3 nucleotides: TGTGCCAGCAGCTCAGACTTTAGCGGGAGCGGGGACAATGAGCAGTTCTTC. Based on the CDR3 plus reference TRBV9 and TRBJ2-1, the full variable domain is DSGVTQTPKHLITATGQRVTLRCSPRSGDLSVYWYQQSLDQGLQFLIQYYNGEERAKGNILERFSAQQFPDLHSELNLSSLELGDSALYFCASSSDFSGSGDNEQFFGPGTRLTVL.

This clonotype has a count of ten or more. The CDR3 region has the DNA TGCGCCAGCAGTGGAGAGAGCAATCAGCCCCAGCATTTT. Encoded protein: CASSGESNQPQHF. The V gene is TRBV10-2, the J gene TRBJ1-5; D is undetermined. Looked up from germline, CDR1 is WSHSY and CDR2 is SAAADI. Trimming removed 4 bases at V and 1 base at J, with 5 bases between. The CDR3 totals 13 residues.

Many counts were recorded for this clonotype. The rearrangement uses TRBV11-3 and TRBJ2-2; a weak D match, TRBD1 (5 bases). CDR3 length: 16 residues. Trimming pared 2 bases from V and 0 bases from J, leaving 10 bases between. Per the germline V gene, CDR1 is SGHNT and CDR2 is YENEEA. CDR3 coding DNA: TGTGCCAGCAGCTTAAGGGGCAGCTCGAACACCGGGGAGCTGTTTTTT. Encoded protein: CASSLRGSSNTGELFF.

The V gene is TRBV2, the J gene TRBJ2-7, with 9 positions matching TRBD2. CDR1 is SNHLY and CDR2 is FYNNEI in the germline V gene. V gave up 8 bases and J gave up 3 bases; unmatched junction bases: 2. The CDR3 consists of 12 residues. This CDR3 reads CASASGIYEQYF. CDR3 DNA: TGTGCCAGCGCTAGCGGGATCTACGAGCAGTACTTC.

At least ten counts were recorded for this clonotype. The rearrangement joins TRBV5-1 to TRBJ2-1; TRBD2 matches 11 bases. CDR3 length equals 16 residues. Germline-derived CDR1 and CDR2 are SGHRS and YFSETQ. The junction had 13 bases not matched to a gene; V was cut back by 4 bases and J by 10 bases. CDR3 nucleotides: TGCGCCAGCAGCGACCCGACTAGCGGGGCCCTTGACGAGCAGTTCTTC. Its protein is CASSDPTSGALDEQFF. Combining the CDR3 with reference TRBV5-1 and TRBJ2-1 gives the whole variable domain KAGVTQTPRYLIKTRGQQVTLSCSPISGHRSVSWYQQTPGQGLQFLFEYFSETQRNKGNFPGRFSGRQFSNSRSEMNVSTLELGDSALYLCASSDPTSGALDEQFFGPGTRLTVL.

The V call is TRBV5-1, the J call TRBJ1-4, with D possibly matching TRBD1 (5 bases). V gave up 3 bases and J gave up 5 bases, with 14 bases separating them. Germline V gene sequence: CDR1 SGHRS, CDR2 YFSETQ. There are 15 residues in the CDR3. CDR3 protein: CASSSTTGLNEKLFF. In nucleotides, the CDR3 is TGCGCCAGCAGCTCTACTACAGGCTTAAATGAAAAACTGTTTTTT.

The V and J genes are TRBV12-3 or TRBV12-4 and TRBJ1-5; D unresolved. The germline V and J ends were trimmed by 6 bases and 3 bases, with 15 bases remaining between them. This CDR3 region has 15 residues. The CDR3 reads CASSRRRAFNQPQHF. The CDR3 region has the DNA TGTGCCAGCAGCCGCCGACGGGCATTCAATCAGCCCCAGCATTTT.

This clonotype appeared many times. This chain uses TRBV7-8 with TRBJ2-7; the D is unclear. The V and J ends lost 3 bases and 0 bases respectively, with 9 bases between them. CDR3 length: 14 residues. Germline-derived CDR1 and CDR2 are SGHVS and FQNEAQ. Written as DNA, the CDR3 is TGTGCCAGCAGCTTGTCCAGGACCTCCTACGAGCAGTACTTC. Encoded protein: CASSLSRTSYEQYF.

This chain connects TRBV6-1 to TRBJ1-1; possible D gene TRBD1, 5 bases. From germline, CDR1 is MNHNS and CDR2 SASEGT. This CDR3 is built from 14 residues. Trimming took 0 bases from V and 1 from J, leaving 6 bases between them. CDR3 bases: TGTGCCAGCAGTGAAGCGGGGGGGAACACTGAAGCTTTCTTT. This gives the protein CASSEAGGNTEAFF.